This T cell receptor (beta chain) was recovered during a study of T cell repertoires in cytomegalovirus infection. Trimming took 4 bases from V and 3 from J, leaving 13 bases between them. In germline, CDR1 is SGHVS, CDR2 FQNEAQ. This CDR3 region has 14 residues. TCRdb re-analysed the reads in MiXCR, keeping a single row per CDR3 protein. Here the sample spans some 400,000 distinct CDR3 sequences, roughly a third being singletons. This clonotype was observed many times. The chain links TRBV7-8 to TRBJ2-7; D is uncertain. Sequencing was carried out using PBMCs. This clonotype was sampled from a human donor in good health (CMV status not recorded). Some clones in this sample may be carry-over from other donors' samples. The CDR3 nucleotides are TGTGCCAGCAGCTCCCAGAGAAATAGCTACGAGCAGTACTTC. Translated, it gives CASSSQRNSYEQYF.